The 10 T cell receptor beta chains below were found in one sample sequenced in a study of blood T cells in healthy people across ages. Sample-barcoded 5' priming and a J-beta primer mix drove a second PCR of roughly 6 to 12 cycles. Each CDR3 protein is one row after TCRdb ran MiXCR on the 5' RACE reads. The profile shows 1.5 million or so distinct CDR3 sequences, 42% of them singletons. Sequencing input: blood. All receptors derive from a woman aged 18-35 years in good health.

This clonotype was seen more than once but under ten times. V usage is TRBV7-2 and J usage is TRBJ2-1; TRBD2 matches 13 bases. In germline, CDR1 is SGHTA, CDR2 FQGNSA. The CDR3 contains 16 residues. Trimming at V came to 2 bases and at J to 9 bases, leaving 7 bases not matched to a gene. The DNA of the CDR3 is TGTGCCAGCAGCTTAAGCGGACTAGCGGGAGCAAGTGAGCAGTTCTTC. Its protein is CASSLSGLAGASEQFF.

In its sample, this clonotype was seen a few times. The gene calls are TRBV20-1 and TRBJ2-6; perhaps TRBD2 as D (6 bases). The CDR3 loop spans 18 amino acids. Germline V CDR1 and CDR2: DFQATT, SNEGSKA (reference sequence). The V gene lost 2 bases and the J gene lost 4 bases, with 21 bases spanning the gap. The CDR3 loop is CSARHLVGLGGGANVLTF. The CDR3 bases are TGCAGTGCTAGACATCTGGTGGGTCTGGGGGGAGGGGCCAACGTCCTGACTTTC.

V is TRBV4-3 and J is TRBJ1-2; D is uncertain. The CDR3 length is 13 residues. Trimming stripped 1 base from V and 4 bases from J, with 7 bases between. CDR1 and CDR2 from the germline V gene are LGHNA and YSLEER. The chain's CDR3 is CASSQAWGYGYTF. The CDR3 DNA reads as TGCGCCAGCAGCCAAGCTTGGGGCTATGGCTACACCTTC.

This clonotype was recorded only once. This rearrangement joins TRBV11-1 to TRBJ2-7; no clear D gene. This CDR3 comprises 13 residues. Trimming shortened V by 5 bases and J by 2 bases, and 10 bases separated the two germline ends. The germline V gene encodes CDR1 SGHAT and CDR2 FQDESV (reference sequence). The CDR3 here is CASSVVTPYEQYF. CDR3 nucleotide sequence: TGTGCCAGCAGCGTCGTTACCCCCTACGAGCAGTACTTC.

The chain carries TRBV7-9 and TRBJ2-3; D is unclear. The ends were cut back, 1 base at V and 4 bases at J, with 12 bases in the middle. Germline V gives CDR1 SEHNR, CDR2 FQNEAQ (reference sequence). The CDR3 contains 15 residues. The CDR3 region is CASSLVQAPADTQYF. The DNA of the CDR3 is TGTGCCAGCAGCTTAGTTCAGGCGCCCGCAGATACGCAGTATTTT.

The V call is TRBV18, the J call TRBJ1-1, with no clear D. V dropped 8 bases and J dropped 8 bases, with 18 bases sitting between them. The CDR3 is made up of 13 amino acids. Germline assignment: CDR1 KGHSH and CDR2 LQKENI. CDR3 sequence: CASLISASGEAFF. In nucleotides, the CDR3 is TGTGCCAGCCTAATTTCGGCGAGTGGGGAAGCTTTCTTT.

This clonotype was recorded once. The V and J genes are TRBV28 and TRBJ2-1; TRBD1 matches 8 bases. In germline, CDR1 is MDHEN, CDR2 SYDVKM. Germline trimming cut 6 bases from V and 5 bases from J; bases unmatched to any gene: 9. The CDR3 runs 15 residues. This CDR3 is CASRRWTGSDNEQFF. The CDR3 region has the DNA TGTGCCAGCAGGCGATGGACAGGGTCCGACAATGAGCAGTTCTTC.

On this clonotype itself: The missing conserved phenylalanine or tryptophan at the end of this CDR3 makes a read error likely. The J gene is TRBJ2-7, the V gene TRBV27; TRBD2 matches at 9 bases. V trimming: 5 bases; J trimming: 0 bases; junction bases outside the gene matches: 11. CDR3 length: 17 residues. The V gene's germline CDR1 is MNHEY and CDR2 SMNVEV (reference sequence). The CDR3 sequence: CASSRRASGTSSYEQYL. CDR3 bases: TGTGCCAGCAGTCGCCGGGCTAGCGGGACGAGCTCCTACGAGCAGTACTTG.

The chain joins TRBV4-1 to TRBJ2-3; 7 bases fit TRBD2. The length of the CDR3 is 17 residues. CDR1 and CDR2 (germline): MGHRA, YSYEKL. The V segment lost 2 bases and the J segment 0 bases; nucleotides outside the gene matches: 8. Written as DNA, the CDR3 is TGCGCCAGCAGCCAACTTCTAGCGGCCGCTAGCACAGATACGCAGTATTTT. Its translation is CASSQLLAAASTDTQYF.

Details on this clonotype: This clone may be a read error of a much larger clone one base away. The chain joins TRBV2 to TRBJ2-1; 7 positions match TRBD2. From germline, CDR1 is SNHLY and CDR2 FYNNEI. The ends lost 6 bases at V and 0 bases at J; junction bases unmatched: 5. This CDR3 region has 15 residues. CDR3 protein: CASRQRGSSYNEQFF. The CDR3 coding sequence is TGTGCCAGCAGGCAGCGGGGCAGCTCCTACAATGAGCAGTTCTTC.